The T cell receptor (beta chain) under discussion was sequenced for a study of shared clonotypes between healthy human individuals. TCRdb's copy holds only in-frame clones and misses some; the assay was immunoSEQ multiplex PCR. The table records roughly 640,000 clones, 74% of them present only once. The V end was cut by 0 bases, the J end by 3 bases, with 15 bases between. In germline, CDR1 is SNHLY, CDR2 FYNNEI. This CDR3 spans 16 amino acids. The sequenced material came from memory CD4+ T cells sorted from blood. The subset here: CD45RA-negative fraction. V is TRBV2 and J is TRBJ2-7; no clear D. The clonotype originates from a woman aged 25 to 39 in good health. The CDR3: CASSEAEPTSNYEQYF. The CDR3 coding sequence is TGTGCCAGCAGTGAAGCGGAACCAACCTCAAACTACGAGCAGTACTTC.